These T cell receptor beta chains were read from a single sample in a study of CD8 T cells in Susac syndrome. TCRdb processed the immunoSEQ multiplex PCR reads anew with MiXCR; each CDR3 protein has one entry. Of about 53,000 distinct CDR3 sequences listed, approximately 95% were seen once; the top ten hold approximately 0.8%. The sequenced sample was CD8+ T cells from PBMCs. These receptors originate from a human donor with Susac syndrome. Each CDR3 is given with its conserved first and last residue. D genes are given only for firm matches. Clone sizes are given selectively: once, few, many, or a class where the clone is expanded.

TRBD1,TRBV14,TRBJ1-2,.,CASSFGQGGDYGYTF,TGTGCCAGCAGCTTTGGACAGGGAGGCGACTATGGCTACACCTTC
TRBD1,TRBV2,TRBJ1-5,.,CASSDPAGGFEQPQHF,TGTGCCAGCAGTGACCCGGCAGGGGGCTTTGAACAGCCCCAGCATTTT
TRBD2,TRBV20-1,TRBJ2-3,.,CSARTSGLTDTQYF,TGCAGTGCGAGGACTAGCGGGCTCACAGATACGCAGTATTTT
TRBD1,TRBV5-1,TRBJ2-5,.,CASSSDRGRGQETQYF,TGCGCCAGCAGCTCCGACAGGGGGCGCGGGCAAGAGACCCAGTACTTC
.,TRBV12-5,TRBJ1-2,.,CASGSQGSGYGYTF,TGTGCTAGTGGTTCCCAGGGTAGTGGCTATGGCTACACCTTC
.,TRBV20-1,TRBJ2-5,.,CSAPPLSQETQYF,TGCAGTGCTCCCCCGTTGTCTCAAGAGACCCAGTACTTC
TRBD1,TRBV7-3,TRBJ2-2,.,CASSLIPGGWYGELFF,TGTGCCAGCAGCTTAATTCCAGGGGGCTGGTACGGGGAGCTGTTTTTT
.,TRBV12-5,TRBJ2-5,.,CASGFGQRETQYF,TGTGCTAGTGGTTTCGGGCAAAGGGAGACCCAGTACTTC
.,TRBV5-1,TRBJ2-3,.,CASSLLLANTQYF,TGCGCCAGCAGCTTGTTGCTAGCGAATACGCAGTATTTT
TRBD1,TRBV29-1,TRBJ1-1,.,CSVSGGTEAFF,TGCAGCGTTTCAGGGGGGACTGAAGCTTTCTTT
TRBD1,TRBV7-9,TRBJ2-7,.,CASRHGTVLEQYF,TGTGCCAGCAGGCATGGGACAGTACTTGAGCAGTACTTC
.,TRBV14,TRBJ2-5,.,CASSIAWRPGTQYF,TGTGCCAGCAGTATAGCGTGGAGACCGGGGACCCAGTACTTC
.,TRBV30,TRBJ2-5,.,CAWNQRYQETQYF,TGTGCCTGGAACCAGCGGTACCAAGAGACCCAGTACTTC
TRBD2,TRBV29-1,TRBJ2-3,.,CSAPGLAGGYDTQYF,TGCAGCGCCCCTGGACTAGCGGGGGGATACGATACGCAGTATTTT
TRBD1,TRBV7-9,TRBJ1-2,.,CASSPGTGVGYTF,TGTGCCAGCAGCCCCGGGACAGGGGTCGGCTACACCTTC
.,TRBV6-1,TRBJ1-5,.,CASSEARGNQPQHF,TGTGCCAGCAGTGAAGCGAGGGGCAATCAGCCCCAGCATTTT
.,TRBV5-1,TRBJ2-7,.,CASSLDGAYEQYF,TGCGCCAGCAGCTTGGATGGGGCCTACGAGCAGTACTTC
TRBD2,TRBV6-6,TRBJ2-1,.,CASSSLAGGWYTEQFF,TGTGCCAGCAGTTCTTTAGCGGGGGGGTGGTACACTGAGCAGTTCTTC
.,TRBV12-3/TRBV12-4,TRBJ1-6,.,CASQWGDSPLHF,TGTGCCAGCCAATGGGGGGATTCACCCCTCCACTTT
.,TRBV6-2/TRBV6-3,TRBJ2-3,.,CASSYGYTQYF,TGTGCCAGCAGTTACGGGTATACGCAGTATTTT
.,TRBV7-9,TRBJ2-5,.,CASSLSWGKETQYF,TGTGCCAGCAGCTTATCTTGGGGAAAAGAGACCCAGTACTTC
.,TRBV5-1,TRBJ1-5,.,CASSLEGTRQPQHF,TGCGCCAGCAGCTTGGAGGGAACCCGCCAGCCCCAGCATTTT
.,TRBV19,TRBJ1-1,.,CASSIVGRNTEAFF,TGTGCCAGTAGTATAGTCGGCAGGAACACTGAAGCTTTCTTT
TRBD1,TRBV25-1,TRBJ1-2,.,CASSESRQGGGYTF,TGTGCCAGCAGTGAATCGAGACAGGGAGGGGGCTACACCTTC
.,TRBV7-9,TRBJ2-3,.,CASSLELLSGPRPDTQYF,TGTGCCAGCAGCTTAGAGCTCCTTAGCGGCCCACGGCCAGATACGCAGTATTTT
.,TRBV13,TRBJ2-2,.,CASSPGNTGELFF,TGTGCCAGCAGCCCCGGTAACACCGGGGAGCTGTTTTTT
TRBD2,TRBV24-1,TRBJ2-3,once,CATSEQTSGGAPDTQYF,TGTGCCACCAGTGAACAGACTAGCGGGGGGGCCCCCGATACGCAGTATTTT
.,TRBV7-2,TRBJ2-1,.,CASSYTYNEQFF,TGTGCCAGCAGTTACACCTACAATGAGCAGTTCTTC
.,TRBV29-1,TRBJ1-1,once,CSVDRYTEAFF,TGCAGCGTGGATAGGTACACTGAAGCTTTCTTT
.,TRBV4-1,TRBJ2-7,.,CASSQRGDYETYEQYF,TGCGCCAGCAGCCAAAGGGGGGACTACGAGACCTACGAGCAGTACTTC
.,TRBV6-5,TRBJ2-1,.,CASSLLFGTYNEQFF,TGTGCCAGCAGTCTGTTATTCGGGACCTACAATGAGCAGTTCTTC
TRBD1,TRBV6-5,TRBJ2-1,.,CASSLDRVNEQFF,TGTGCCAGCAGCCTGGACAGGGTCAATGAGCAGTTCTTC
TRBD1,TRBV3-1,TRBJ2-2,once,CASSLPGQGATGELFF,TGTGCCAGCAGCCTACCGGGACAGGGGGCCACCGGGGAGCTGTTTTTT
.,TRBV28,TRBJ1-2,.,CATTSGGFYGYTF,TGTGCCACCACTAGTGGGGGTTTCTATGGCTACACCTTC
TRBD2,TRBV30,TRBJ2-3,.,CAWSVGLASDTQYF,TGTGCCTGGAGTGTTGGACTAGCATCAGATACGCAGTATTTT
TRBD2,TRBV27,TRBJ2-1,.,CASSLSGGSNEQFF,TGTGCCAGCAGTTTATCGGGGGGGAGCAATGAGCAGTTCTTC
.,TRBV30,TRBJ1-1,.,CAWSVSGGTEAFF,TGTGCCTGGAGTGTATCGGGGGGAACAGAAGCTTTCTTT
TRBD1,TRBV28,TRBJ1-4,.,CASNADRGGRKLFF,TGTGCCAGCAACGCCGACAGGGGGGGAAGAAAACTGTTTTTT
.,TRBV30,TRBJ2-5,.,CAWSKGRLSETQYF,TGTGCCTGGAGTAAGGGACGATTATCGGAGACCCAGTACTTC